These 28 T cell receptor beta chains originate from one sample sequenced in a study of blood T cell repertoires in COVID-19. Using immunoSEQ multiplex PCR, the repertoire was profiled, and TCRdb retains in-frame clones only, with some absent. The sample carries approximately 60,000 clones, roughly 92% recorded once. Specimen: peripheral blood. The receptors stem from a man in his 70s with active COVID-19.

CDR3 region: CASSLIKGQVETQYF. CDR3 coding DNA: TGTGCCAGCAGCTTGATCAAGGGGCAAGTCGAGACCCAGTACTTC. V usage is TRBV5-5 and J usage is TRBJ2-5; TRBD1 is a possible D gene (5 bases). This CDR3 region has 15 residues. V gave up 1 base and J gave up 5 bases, with 15 bases separating them. Germline lookup yields CDR1 SGHKS and CDR2 YYEKEE (reference sequence).

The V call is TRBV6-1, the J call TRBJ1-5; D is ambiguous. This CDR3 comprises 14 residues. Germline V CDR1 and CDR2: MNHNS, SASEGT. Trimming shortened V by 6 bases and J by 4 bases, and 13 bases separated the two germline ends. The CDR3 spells CASSSRALNQPQHF. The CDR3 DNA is TGTGCCAGCAGCTCCCGCGCGCTAAATCAGCCCCAGCATTTT.

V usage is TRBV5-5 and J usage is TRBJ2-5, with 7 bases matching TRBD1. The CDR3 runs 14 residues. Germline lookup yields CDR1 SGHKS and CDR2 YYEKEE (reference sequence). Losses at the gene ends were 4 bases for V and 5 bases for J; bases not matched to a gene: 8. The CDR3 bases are TGTGCCAGCAGCCCGACAGGGAGAGGGGAGACCCAGTACTTC. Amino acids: CASSPTGRGETQYF.

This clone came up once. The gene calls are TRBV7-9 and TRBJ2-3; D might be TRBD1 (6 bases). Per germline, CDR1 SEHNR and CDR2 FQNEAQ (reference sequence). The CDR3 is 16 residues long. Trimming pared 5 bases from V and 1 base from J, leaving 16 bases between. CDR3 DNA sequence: TGTGCCAGCAGCCGTGAAGGGGGTTTGGGCACAGATACGCAGTATTTT. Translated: CASSREGGLGTDTQYF.

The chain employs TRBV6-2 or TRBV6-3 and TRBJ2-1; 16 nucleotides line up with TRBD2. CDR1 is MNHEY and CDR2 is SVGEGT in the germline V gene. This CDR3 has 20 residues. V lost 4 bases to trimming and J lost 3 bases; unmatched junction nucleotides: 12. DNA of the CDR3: TGTGCCAGCAGTTTCGTTTCCGGGACTAGCGGGGGGGCCTTCTACAATGAGCAGTTCTTC. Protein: CASSFVSGTSGGAFYNEQFF.

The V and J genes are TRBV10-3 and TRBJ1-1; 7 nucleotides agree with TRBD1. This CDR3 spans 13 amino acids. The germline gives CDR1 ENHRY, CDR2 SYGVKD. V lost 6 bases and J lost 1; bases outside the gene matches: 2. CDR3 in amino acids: CAISGTANTEAFF. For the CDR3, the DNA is TGTGCCATCAGCGGGACAGCGAACACTGAAGCTTTCTTT.

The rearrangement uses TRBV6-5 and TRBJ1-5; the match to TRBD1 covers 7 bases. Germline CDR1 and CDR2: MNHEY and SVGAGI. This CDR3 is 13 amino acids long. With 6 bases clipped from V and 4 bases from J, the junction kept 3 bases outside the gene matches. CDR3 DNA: TGTGCCAGCAGGTCGACAGGGAATCAGCCCCAGCATTTT. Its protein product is CASRSTGNQPQHF.

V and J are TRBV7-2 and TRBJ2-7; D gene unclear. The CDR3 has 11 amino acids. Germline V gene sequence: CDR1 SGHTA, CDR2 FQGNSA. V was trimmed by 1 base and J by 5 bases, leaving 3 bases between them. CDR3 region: CASSLVNEQYF. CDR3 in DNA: TGTGCCAGCAGCTTAGTCAACGAGCAGTACTTC.

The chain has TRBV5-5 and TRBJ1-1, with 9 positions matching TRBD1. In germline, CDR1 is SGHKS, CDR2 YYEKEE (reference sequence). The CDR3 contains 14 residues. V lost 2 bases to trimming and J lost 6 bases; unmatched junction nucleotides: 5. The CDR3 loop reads CASSFRTGEAEAFF. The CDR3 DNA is TGTGCCAGCAGCTTCAGGACAGGGGAGGCTGAAGCTTTCTTT.

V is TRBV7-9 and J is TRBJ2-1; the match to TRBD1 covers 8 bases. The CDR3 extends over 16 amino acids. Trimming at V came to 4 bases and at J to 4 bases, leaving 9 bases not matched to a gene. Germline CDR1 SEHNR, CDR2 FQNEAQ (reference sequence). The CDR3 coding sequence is TGTGCCAGCAGCTCGACAGGGGCGCCTCTATACAATGAGCAGTTCTTC. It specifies CASSSTGAPLYNEQFF.

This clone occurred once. CDR3 bases: TGTGCCAGCTCACTTATCGGGGAGCTGTTTTTT. Protein sequence: CASSLIGELFF. This chain connects TRBV18 to TRBJ2-2; D uncertain. Germline CDR1 and CDR2: KGHSH and LQKENI. The CDR3 is made up of 11 amino acids. The V gene lost 4 bases and the J gene lost 7 bases, with 4 bases spanning the gap.

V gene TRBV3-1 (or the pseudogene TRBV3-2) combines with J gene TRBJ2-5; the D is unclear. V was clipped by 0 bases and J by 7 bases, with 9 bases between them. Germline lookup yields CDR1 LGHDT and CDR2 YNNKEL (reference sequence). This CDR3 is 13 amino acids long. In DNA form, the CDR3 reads TGTGCCAGCAGCCAAGACCTAGTTGCGACCCAGTACTTC. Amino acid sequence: CASSQDLVATQYF.

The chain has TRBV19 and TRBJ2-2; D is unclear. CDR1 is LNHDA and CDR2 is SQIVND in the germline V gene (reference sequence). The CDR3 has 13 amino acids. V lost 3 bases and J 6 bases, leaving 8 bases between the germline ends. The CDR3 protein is CASSILRSGELFF. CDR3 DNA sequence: TGTGCCAGTAGTATTCTTAGATCCGGGGAGCTGTTTTTT.

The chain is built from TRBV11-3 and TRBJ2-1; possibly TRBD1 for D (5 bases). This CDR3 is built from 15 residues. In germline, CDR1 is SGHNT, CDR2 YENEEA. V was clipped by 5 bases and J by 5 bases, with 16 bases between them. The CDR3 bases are TGTGCCAGCAGCCCAGACAGTGTGCTCAACAATGAGCAGTTCTTC. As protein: CASSPDSVLNNEQFF.

The CDR3 DNA is TGTGCCAGCAGCTTAGATTTGGTCAGTTCCTACGAGCAGTACGTC. Its protein is CASSLDLVSSYEQYV. The chain has TRBV11-2 and TRBJ2-7; no clear D gene. Trimming stripped 0 bases from V and 1 base from J, with 10 bases between. The CDR3 is 15 amino acids. Germline CDR1 reads SGHAT; CDR2 reads FQNNGV.

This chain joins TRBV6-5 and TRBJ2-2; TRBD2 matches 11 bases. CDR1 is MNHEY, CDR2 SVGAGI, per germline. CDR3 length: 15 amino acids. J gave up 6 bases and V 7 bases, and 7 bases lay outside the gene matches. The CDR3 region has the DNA TGTGCCAGCACCTCGACTAGCGGGGCGGCCGGGGAGCTGTTTTTT. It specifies CASTSTSGAAGELFF.

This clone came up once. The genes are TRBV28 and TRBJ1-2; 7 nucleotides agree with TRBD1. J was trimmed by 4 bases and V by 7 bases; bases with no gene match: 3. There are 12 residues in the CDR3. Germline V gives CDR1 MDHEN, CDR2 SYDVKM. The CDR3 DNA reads TGTGCCAGCACGGACAGGCCCTATGGCTACACCTTC. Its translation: CASTDRPYGYTF.

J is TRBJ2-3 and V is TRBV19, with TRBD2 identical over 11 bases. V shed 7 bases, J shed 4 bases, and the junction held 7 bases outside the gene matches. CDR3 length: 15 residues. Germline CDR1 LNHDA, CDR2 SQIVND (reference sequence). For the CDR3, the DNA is TGTGCCAGTAATTTAGCGGGGGGGCTAGCAGATACGCAGTATTTT. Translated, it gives CASNLAGGLADTQYF.

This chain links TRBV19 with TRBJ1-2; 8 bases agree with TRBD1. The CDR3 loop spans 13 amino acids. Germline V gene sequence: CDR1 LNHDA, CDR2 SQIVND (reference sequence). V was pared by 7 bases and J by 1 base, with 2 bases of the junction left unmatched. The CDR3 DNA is TGTGCCAGTACCGACAGGGGTAACTATGGCTACACCTTC. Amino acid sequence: CASTDRGNYGYTF.

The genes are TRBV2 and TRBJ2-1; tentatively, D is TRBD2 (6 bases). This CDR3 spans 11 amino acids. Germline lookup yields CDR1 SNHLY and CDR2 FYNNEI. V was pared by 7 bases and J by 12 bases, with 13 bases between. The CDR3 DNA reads TGTGCCAGCATTCGGGACTTCCTGCAGTTCTTC. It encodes CASIRDFLQFF. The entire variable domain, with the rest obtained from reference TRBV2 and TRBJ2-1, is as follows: EPEVTQTPSHQVTQMGQEVILRCVPISNHLYFYWYRQILGQKVEFLVSFYNNEISEKSEIFDDQFSVERPDGSNFTLKIRSTKLEDSAMYFCASIRDFLQFFGPGTRLTVL.

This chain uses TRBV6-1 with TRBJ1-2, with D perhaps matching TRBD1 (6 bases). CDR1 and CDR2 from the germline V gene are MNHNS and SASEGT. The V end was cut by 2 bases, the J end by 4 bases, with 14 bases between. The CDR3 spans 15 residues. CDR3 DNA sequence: TGTGCCAGCAGTGAACGGACAGAGCGCATCTATGGCTACACCTTC. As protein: CASSERTERIYGYTF.

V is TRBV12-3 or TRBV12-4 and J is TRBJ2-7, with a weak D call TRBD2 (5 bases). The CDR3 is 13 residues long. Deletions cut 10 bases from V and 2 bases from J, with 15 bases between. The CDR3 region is CAKEVGSAYEQYV. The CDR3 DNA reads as TGTGCCAAAGAAGTGGGGAGCGCCTACGAGCAGTACGTC.

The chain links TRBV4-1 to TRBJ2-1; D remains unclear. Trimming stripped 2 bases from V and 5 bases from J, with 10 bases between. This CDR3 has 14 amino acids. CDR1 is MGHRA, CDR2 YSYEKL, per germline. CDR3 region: CASSQPTRDNEQFF. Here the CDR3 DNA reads TGCGCCAGCAGCCAACCAACCCGGGACAATGAGCAGTTCTTC.

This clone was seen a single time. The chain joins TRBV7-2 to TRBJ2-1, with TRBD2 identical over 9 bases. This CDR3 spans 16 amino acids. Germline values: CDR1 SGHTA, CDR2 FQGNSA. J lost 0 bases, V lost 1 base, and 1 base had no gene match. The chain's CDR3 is CASSLGLAASYNEQFF. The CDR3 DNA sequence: TGTGCCAGCAGCTTAGGACTAGCGGCCTCCTACAATGAGCAGTTCTTC.

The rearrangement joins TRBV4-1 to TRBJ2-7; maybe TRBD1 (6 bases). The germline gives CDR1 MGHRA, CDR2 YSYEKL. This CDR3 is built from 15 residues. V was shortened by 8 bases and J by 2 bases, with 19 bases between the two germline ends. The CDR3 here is CASGLTTGVAYEQYF. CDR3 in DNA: TGCGCCAGCGGGCTAACGACAGGCGTTGCCTACGAGCAGTACTTC.

CDR3 protein: CASNPSGGGETQYF. In DNA form, the CDR3 reads TGTGCCAGTAACCCAAGCGGGGGAGGGGAGACCCAGTACTTC. The gene calls are TRBV19 and TRBJ2-5; 8 bases match TRBD2. The CDR3 is made up of 14 amino acids. J was trimmed by 5 bases and V by 7 bases; bases with no gene match: 9. The germline V gene has CDR1 LNHDA and CDR2 SQIVND (reference sequence).

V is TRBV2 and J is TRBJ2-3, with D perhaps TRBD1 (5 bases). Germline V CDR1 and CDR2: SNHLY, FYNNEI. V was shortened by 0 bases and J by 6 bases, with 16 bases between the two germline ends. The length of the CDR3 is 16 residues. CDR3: CASSEAVGRAWDTQYF. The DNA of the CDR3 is TGTGCCAGCAGTGAAGCAGTGGGCAGGGCTTGGGATACGCAGTATTTT. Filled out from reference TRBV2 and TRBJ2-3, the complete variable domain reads EPEVTQTPSHQVTQMGQEVILRCVPISNHLYFYWYRQILGQKVEFLVSFYNNEISEKSEIFDDQFSVERPDGSNFTLKIRSTKLEDSAMYFCASSEAVGRAWDTQYFGPGTRLTVL.

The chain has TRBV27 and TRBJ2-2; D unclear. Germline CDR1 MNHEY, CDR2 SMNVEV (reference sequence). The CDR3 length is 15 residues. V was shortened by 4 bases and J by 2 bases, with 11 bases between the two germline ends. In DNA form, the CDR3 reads TGTGCCAGCAGTTCACTAAGCAGAAACACCGGGGAGCTGTTTTTT. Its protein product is CASSSLSRNTGELFF.